The 26 T cell receptor beta chains below come from one sample, sequenced in a study of OX40 agonist ivuxolimab in advanced cancers. Clones were read by immunoSEQ multiplex PCR, and TCRdb kept only the in-frame ones, dropping some. Of about 37,000 clones in the sample, roughly 80% were seen once. Source: CD4+ or CD8+ T cells sorted from blood, taken in a trial of the OX40 agonist ivuxolimab. These receptors were collected from an adult with an advanced solid tumor such as melanoma, head and neck, liver or kidney cancer.

The chain uses TRBV19 and TRBJ2-2, with 8 positions matching TRBD1. The CDR3 is made up of 16 amino acids. Germline lookup yields CDR1 LNHDA and CDR2 SQIVND (reference sequence). The J segment lost 0 bases and the V segment lost 4 bases, leaving 4 bases of the junction unmatched. CDR3 region: CASSTLDRANTGELFF. The CDR3 DNA reads TGTGCCAGTAGTACTCTGGACAGGGCGAACACCGGGGAGCTGTTTTTT. The full variable domain, in which reference TRBV19 and TRBJ2-2 provide the parts outside the CDR3, is DGGITQSPKYLFRKEGQNVTLSCEQNLNHDAMYWYRQDPGQGLRLIYYSQIVNDFQKGDIAEGYSVSREKKESFPLTVTSAQKNPTAFYLCASSTLDRANTGELFFGEGSRLTVL.

This clone was observed a single time. The rearrangement uses TRBV27 and TRBJ2-7; 8 bases are shared with TRBD1. The length of the CDR3 is 15 residues. Germline CDR1 MNHEY, CDR2 SMNVEV (reference sequence). V was clipped by 2 bases and J by 4 bases; unmatched bases: 7. DNA of the CDR3: TGTGCCAGCAGTTTAAGGACAGGGTCACTATACGAGCAGTACTTC. Its translation is CASSLRTGSLYEQYF.

CDR3 region: CASSLGGLAGARGEQYF. The CDR3 DNA sequence: TGTGCCAGCAGCTTAGGGGGACTAGCGGGGGCAAGAGGCGAGCAGTACTTC. This chain connects TRBV7-2 to TRBJ2-7; TRBD2 agrees at 14 bases. The J segment lost 6 bases and the V segment lost 1 base, leaving 8 bases of the junction unmatched. The CDR3 is 17 amino acids. Per the germline V gene, CDR1 is SGHTA and CDR2 is FQGNSA.

V and J are TRBV6-1 and TRBJ2-1; the D gene is possibly TRBD2 (6 bases). CDR1 is MNHNS, CDR2 SASEGT, per germline. The V and J ends lost 8 bases and 7 bases respectively, with 15 bases between them. The CDR3 runs to 13 residues. The CDR3 DNA sequence: TGTGCCAGCCAACTAGCAGCATATAATGAGCAGTTCTTC. Amino acids: CASQLAAYNEQFF.

V usage is TRBV5-1 and J usage is TRBJ2-3, with 9 bases identical to TRBD1. Trimming removed 0 bases from V and 4 bases from J; junction bases left unmatched: 0. Per the germline V gene, CDR1 is SGHRS and CDR2 is YFSETQ. The CDR3 is 14 amino acids. As DNA, the CDR3 is TGCGCCAGCAGCTTGGGACAGGGGGCAGATACGCAGTATTTT. It specifies CASSLGQGADTQYF.

This chain uses TRBV4-3 with TRBJ2-3; D is uncertain. Germline V gene sequence: CDR1 LGHNA, CDR2 YSLEER. The CDR3 consists of 15 residues. Trimming cost V 1 base and J 0 bases, with 8 bases left between them. In nucleotides, the CDR3 is TGCGCCAGCAGCCAAGGAGCCTTCAGCACAGATACGCAGTATTTT. Its translation: CASSQGAFSTDTQYF.

This chain connects TRBV6-5 to TRBJ1-2; D remains ambiguous. The length of the CDR3 is 15 residues. V lost 6 bases and J lost 4, with 18 bases in between. The germline V gene encodes CDR1 MNHEY and CDR2 SVGAGI. The CDR3, as DNA: TGTGCCAGCAGCATTACCAAGGGCGCATTCTATGGCTACACCTTC. Its protein product is CASSITKGAFYGYTF.

The chain combines TRBV29-1 with TRBJ2-7; D not resolved. Deletions cut 4 bases from V and 12 bases from J, with 25 bases between. The CDR3 has 14 amino acids. CDR1 and CDR2 from the germline V gene are SQVTM and ANQGSEA. CDR3 bases: TGCAGCGTTGTGATGGCCCCATTTAGCAAGGGTCTGTACTTC. The encoded protein is CSVVMAPFSKGLYF.

This chain joins TRBV27 and TRBJ1-1; D gene unclear. The germline V gene encodes CDR1 MNHEY and CDR2 SMNVEV (reference sequence). V was cut by 2 bases and J by 0 bases, with 13 bases left in between. The CDR3 runs 16 residues. The CDR3: CASSLTPSLMNTEAFF. CDR3 DNA: TGTGCCAGCAGTTTAACCCCGAGCCTAATGAACACTGAAGCTTTCTTT.

This clone is a singleton in its sample. V gene TRBV7-9 combines with J gene TRBJ1-1, with a weak D call TRBD1 (5 bases). The V end lost 4 bases, the J end lost 3 bases, and 24 bases lay between the germline ends. CDR1 and CDR2 from the germline V gene are SEHNR and FQNEAQ (reference sequence). CDR3 size: 18 residues. In DNA form, the CDR3 reads TGTGCCAGCAGCTCCATGGGTGTGTGGGGGATGAAGGACACTGAAGCTTTCTTT. This sequence encodes CASSSMGVWGMKDTEAFF.

V gene TRBV30 combines with J gene TRBJ2-7; perhaps TRBD2 as D (6 bases). V lost 3 bases, J lost 3 bases, and 12 bases lay in between. The germline V gene has CDR1 GTSNPN and CDR2 SVGIG (reference sequence). The CDR3 loop spans 13 amino acids. CDR3 in DNA: TGTGCCTGGAGAATTAGGGAGGACTACGAGCAGTACTTC. Translating gives CAWRIREDYEQYF.

At least ten counts were recorded for this clone. V and J are TRBV7-9 and TRBJ2-2, with 8 bases that match TRBD2. Germline values: CDR1 SEHNR, CDR2 FQNEAQ (reference sequence). V was pared by 5 bases and J by 6 bases, with 11 bases of the junction left unmatched. This CDR3 region has 16 residues. Here the CDR3 reads CASSPTPGLGAGELFF. The CDR3 nucleotides read TGTGCCAGCAGCCCAACCCCGGGACTAGGTGCCGGGGAGCTGTTTTTT. Using reference TRBV7-9 and TRBJ2-2 for the parts outside the CDR3, the full variable domain is DTGVSQNPRHKITKRGQNVTFRCDPISEHNRLYWYRQTLGQGPEFLTYFQNEAQLEKSRLLSDRFSAERPKGSFSTLEIQRTEQGDSAMYLCASSPTPGLGAGELFFGEGSRLTVL.

The CDR3 sequence is CASSLQDGTSRETQYF. In DNA form, the CDR3 reads TGTGCCAGCAGCTTACAGGACGGGACTAGCAGAGAGACCCAGTACTTC. This sequence joins TRBV13 and TRBJ2-5; 9 bases map to TRBD2. Unmatched junction bases numbered 8, after V lost 2 bases and J lost 4 bases. CDR3 size: 16 residues. Germline V lookup: CDR1 PRHDT, CDR2 FYEKMQ (reference sequence).

The sample holds a few counts of this clone. This chain links TRBV5-6 with TRBJ1-2, with D unresolved. This CDR3 region has 16 residues. V was shortened by 3 bases and J by 3 bases, with 18 bases between the two germline ends. CDR1 is SGHDT and CDR2 is YYEEEE in the germline V gene. This CDR3 reads CASSSSSLTRYYGYTF. DNA of the CDR3: TGTGCCAGCAGCTCATCATCCTTAACACGATACTATGGCTACACCTTC.

V usage is TRBV5-5 and J usage is TRBJ2-7; 10 positions agree with TRBD2. Trimming took 0 bases from V and 5 from J; bases not matched to a gene: 2. The germline CDR1 and CDR2 sequences are SGHKS and YYEKEE (reference sequence). The CDR3 length is 14 residues. The CDR3 DNA sequence: TGTGCCAGCAGCTTGGAGCTAGCGGGGGACGAGCAGTACTTC. Protein: CASSLELAGDEQYF.

This sequence joins TRBV21-1 and TRBJ2-3; the D segment call TRBD2 is taken from the table without a DNA check. TRBV21-1 is reported as a pseudogene. The CDR3 spans 16 residues. Here the CDR3 DNA reads TGTGCCAGCAGCAATTACACGGGGGGGCCCACAGATACGCAGTATTTT. Encoded protein: CASSNYTGGPTDTQYF.

This chain connects TRBV10-1 to TRBJ2-1; 7 positions match TRBD2. J gave up 5 bases and V 3 bases, and 19 bases lay outside the gene matches. The CDR3 runs to 19 residues. Germline lookup yields CDR1 WNHNN and CDR2 SYGVQD (reference sequence). CDR3 loop: CASSDGGRLGGKGNNEQFF. The CDR3 coding sequence is TGCGCCAGCAGTGATGGGGGACGTCTGGGGGGGAAAGGAAACAATGAGCAGTTCTTC.

J is TRBJ2-7 and V is TRBV30, with D perhaps given as TRBD1 or TRBD2 (6 bases each). In germline, CDR1 is GTSNPN, CDR2 SVGIG (reference sequence). The CDR3 spans 12 residues. Trimming shortened V by 0 bases and J by 10 bases, and 13 bases separated the two germline ends. Here the CDR3 DNA reads TGTGCCTGGAGTGTACAGGGACTTGTCCAGTACTTC. Protein product: CAWSVQGLVQYF.

CDR3 in DNA: TGCAGCGTTGTGTGGGGTCCCAATCAGCCCCAGCATTTT. Amino acid sequence: CSVVWGPNQPQHF. The genes are TRBV29-1 and TRBJ1-5; D not resolved. This CDR3 is built from 13 residues. Between the trimmed V and J ends, which lost 4 bases and 3 bases, there was a span of 10 bases. Germline values: CDR1 SQVTM, CDR2 ANQGSEA.

The rearrangement links TRBV28 to TRBJ2-1, with D possibly being TRBD1 (5 bases). Germline loops: CDR1 MDHEN, CDR2 SYDVKM. V gave up 6 bases and J gave up 0 bases, with 12 bases separating them. The length of the CDR3 is 15 residues. DNA of the CDR3: TGTGCCAGCAGCCTTACTGGGGCCTCCTACAATGAGCAGTTCTTC. Translation gives CASSLTGASYNEQFF.

The chain recombines TRBV27 with TRBJ2-7; D remains ambiguous. The CDR3 totals 14 residues. The germline V and J ends were trimmed by 3 bases and 7 bases, with 16 bases remaining between them. The germline gives CDR1 MNHEY, CDR2 SMNVEV (reference sequence). The CDR3 DNA reads TGTGCCAGCAGTTTTATTGGTAGGGTAGGAGAGCAGTACTTC. Residues: CASSFIGRVGEQYF.

CDR3 nucleotide sequence: TGTGCCAGCAGCTCAGAGACAAGGACGGTCGAGCAGTACTTC. The encoded protein is CASSSETRTVEQYF. J is TRBJ2-7 and V is TRBV7-9; no clear D. V lost 4 bases to trimming and J lost 6 bases, with 16 bases between them. The CDR3 length is 14 residues. Germline values: CDR1 SEHNR, CDR2 FQNEAQ (reference sequence).

The CDR3 reads CASSPRDRGSYEQYF. Here the CDR3 DNA reads TGTGCCAGCAGCCCCCGGGACAGGGGGTCCTACGAGCAGTACTTC. The rearrangement joins TRBV7-9 to TRBJ2-7; 11 positions agree with TRBD1. CDR1 is SEHNR, CDR2 FQNEAQ, per germline (reference sequence). The V gene end was trimmed by 5 bases and the J gene end by 1 base; junction bases not matched to a gene: 4. The CDR3 has 15 amino acids. Using reference TRBV7-9 and TRBJ2-7 for the parts outside the CDR3, the full variable domain is DTGVSQNPRHKITKRGQNVTFRCDPISEHNRLYWYRQTLGQGPEFLTYFQNEAQLEKSRLLSDRFSAERPKGSFSTLEIQRTEQGDSAMYLCASSPRDRGSYEQYFGPGTRLTVT.

This clone is a singleton in its sample. The chain couples TRBV5-4 to TRBJ1-1; D may be TRBD1 (5 bases). Germline lookup yields CDR1 SGHNT and CDR2 YYREEE (reference sequence). Trimming took off 3 bases at V and 4 bases at J, with 10 bases between the two ends. The CDR3 spans 13 residues. CDR3 nucleotide sequence: TGTGCCAGCAGCTGGGGGAAGGTCACTGAAGCTTTCTTT. Translated: CASSWGKVTEAFF.

The chain couples TRBV7-3 to TRBJ2-7; 9 bases are a match to TRBD1. V lost 4 bases and J lost 5; bases outside the gene matches: 6. Germline CDR1 is SGHTA and CDR2 is FQGTGA. This CDR3 has 14 residues. The CDR3 coding sequence is TGTGCCAGCAGCTCCACAGGGGGCGCGCACGAGCAGTACTTC. Protein: CASSSTGGAHEQYF.

This clone was observed a few times. The CDR3 loop reads CASSEVVTSYEQYF. Here the CDR3 DNA reads TGTGCCAGCAGCGAAGTTGTTACCTCCTACGAGCAGTACTTC. This chain joins TRBV7-9 and TRBJ2-7; D ambiguous. Germline V CDR1 and CDR2: SEHNR, FQNEAQ (reference sequence). Between the trimmed V and J ends, which lost 5 bases and 0 bases, there was a span of 11 bases. The CDR3 is 14 residues long.